Shown below are 20 T cell receptor beta chains from a single sample sequenced in a study of blood T cell repertoires in COVID-19. Clones were read by immunoSEQ multiplex PCR, and TCRdb kept only the in-frame ones, dropping some. The sample includes fewer than 300,000 clones, 65% to 85% seen only once; the top ten take roughly 1.5%. The sequencing sample was made of peripheral blood. The receptor set was obtained from a human donor with COVID-19, enrolled during active disease. The donor label of this sample is uncertain.

This chain links TRBV28 with TRBJ1-1; D is unclear. Trimming cost V 5 bases and J 5 bases, with 15 bases left between them. The CDR3 runs to 14 residues. CDR1 and CDR2 from the germline V gene are MDHEN and SYDVKM. The chain's CDR3 is CASSPSLGRTEAFF. The CDR3 bases are TGTGCCAGCAGTCCCAGTCTGGGCAGGACTGAAGCTTTCTTT.

This chain joins TRBV5-6 and TRBJ1-1, with D possibly being TRBD1 (5 bases). Trimming took off 6 bases at V and 1 base at J, with 16 bases between the two ends. This CDR3 region has 15 residues. Germline CDR1 is SGHDT and CDR2 is YYEEEE. CDR3 loop: CASTTLPDRNTEAFF. The CDR3 DNA reads as TGTGCCAGCACCACTCTCCCTGACAGGAACACTGAAGCTTTCTTT.

This rearrangement joins TRBV28 to TRBJ2-7, with unresolved D. With 6 bases removed from V and 3 bases from J, the gap between germline ends came to 21 bases. CDR3 length: 16 residues. Germline loops: CDR1 MDHEN, CDR2 SYDVKM. The DNA of the CDR3 is TGTGCCAGCAGCCCCTCTCTTACCCCCACGGGCTACGAGCAGTACTTC. Translating gives CASSPSLTPTGYEQYF.

The chain couples TRBV11-2 to TRBJ2-7; 11 bases line up with TRBD2. Looked up from germline, CDR1 is SGHAT and CDR2 is FQNNGV. With V trimmed by 5 bases and J by 0 bases, 6 bases remained unmatched. The CDR3 runs 16 residues. CDR3 nucleotides: TGTGCCAGCAGCCCTCCGGGACTAGCGGCCTCCTACGAGCAGTACTTC. It is translated as CASSPPGLAASYEQYF.

The chain is built from TRBV28 and TRBJ1-6, with a possible D match to TRBD1 (5 bases). The CDR3 covers 12 residues. Germline CDR1 MDHEN, CDR2 SYDVKM. V gave up 7 bases and J gave up 9 bases, with 10 bases separating them. CDR3 loop: CASTFQGSPLHF. Written as DNA, the CDR3 is TGTGCCAGCACCTTCCAGGGTTCACCCCTCCACTTT.

This clone was found many times. The V and J genes are TRBV6-5 and TRBJ1-2; D is undetermined. The V end lost 5 bases, the J end lost 8 bases, and 18 bases lay between the germline ends. Germline-derived CDR1 and CDR2 are MNHEY and SVGAGI. The CDR3 loop spans 14 amino acids. As DNA, the CDR3 is TGTGCCAGCAGTACCCCCGGGTTATTCTGGGGCTACACCTTC. This codes for CASSTPGLFWGYTF.

In this sample, this clone turned up once. V usage is TRBV6-5 and J usage is TRBJ1-5, with D unclear. V shed 4 bases and J shed 1 base, with 11 bases lying between them. The CDR3 loop spans 15 amino acids. Germline values: CDR1 MNHEY, CDR2 SVGAGI. The CDR3 DNA reads TGTGCCAGCAGTTCCCTGGGCGGGAGCAATCAGCCCCAGCATTTT. Its translation is CASSSLGGSNQPQHF.

The chain links TRBV15 to TRBJ1-2; no reliable D call. V was shortened by 2 bases and J by 4 bases, with 11 bases between the two germline ends. This CDR3 is built from 14 residues. The V gene's germline CDR1 is LNHNV and CDR2 YYDKDF (reference sequence). Written as DNA, the CDR3 is TGTGCCACCAGCAGACTAGAGACTGGCTATGGCTACACCTTC. Protein sequence: CATSRLETGYGYTF.

This clone appeared a few times. This chain uses TRBV3-1 (or the pseudogene TRBV3-2) with TRBJ2-1, with 7 bases matching TRBD1. Per the germline V gene, CDR1 is LGHDT and CDR2 is YNNKEL (reference sequence). V was clipped by 1 base and J by 3 bases; unmatched bases: 6. The CDR3 is 16 residues long. Here the CDR3 reads CASSQADRDIYNEQFF. As DNA, the CDR3 is TGTGCCAGCAGCCAAGCCGACAGGGACATCTACAATGAGCAGTTCTTC.

This chain joins TRBV18 and TRBJ2-1; D is unclear. The ends were cut back, 0 bases at V and 7 bases at J, with 16 bases in the middle. The CDR3 runs 16 residues. Germline values: CDR1 KGHSH, CDR2 LQKENI. CDR3 DNA: TGTGCCAGCTCACCACCAGTTGGTGGCTGGGCAAATGAGCAGTTCTTC. This sequence encodes CASSPPVGGWANEQFF.

The V gene is TRBV5-4, the J gene TRBJ2-7, with a tentative D call TRBD1 (6 bases). The CDR3 contains 13 residues. Germline CDR1 SGHNT, CDR2 YYREEE (reference sequence). Between the trimmed V and J ends, which lost 7 bases and 2 bases, there was a span of 13 bases. CDR3 sequence: CASRTEAAYEQYF. DNA of the CDR3: TGTGCCAGCCGGACAGAGGCGGCCTACGAGCAGTACTTC.

This clone was seen many times. The J gene is TRBJ1-1, the V gene TRBV6-2 or TRBV6-3; D is perhaps TRBD1 (5 bases). The germline CDR1 and CDR2 sequences are MNHEY and SVGEGT. The CDR3 is 16 residues long. V lost 4 bases and J lost 0, with 15 bases in between. The CDR3 spells CASSSGPSMLNTEAFF. CDR3 coding DNA: TGTGCCAGCAGTTCAGGGCCCTCGATGCTGAACACTGAAGCTTTCTTT.

The CDR3 loop is CASSLGRIDRKETQYF. The CDR3 nucleotides are TGTGCCAGCAGCTTAGGGCGGATAGACCGGAAAGAGACCCAGTACTTC. V usage is TRBV7-8 and J usage is TRBJ2-5; no firm D call. The CDR3 contains 16 residues. V shed 1 base and J shed 3 bases, with 15 bases lying between them. Germline CDR1 reads SGHVS; CDR2 reads FQNEAQ.

V gene TRBV5-6 combines with J gene TRBJ2-3, with 8 bases aligning to TRBD1. The CDR3 extends over 16 amino acids. V was pared by 0 bases and J by 3 bases, with 6 bases of the junction left unmatched. Germline V gene lookup returns CDR1 SGHDT and CDR2 YYEEEE. The CDR3 coding sequence is TGTGCCAGCAGCTTGGCCGTTCAGGGGGCGACAGATACGCAGTATTTT. Translating it yields CASSLAVQGATDTQYF.

The chain recombines TRBV28 with TRBJ1-5, with TRBD1 matching over 9 bases. CDR3 length: 14 amino acids. The V segment lost 6 bases and the J segment 5 bases; nucleotides outside the gene matches: 5. Germline V gene lookup returns CDR1 MDHEN and CDR2 SYDVKM. The CDR3 bases are TGTGCCAGCAGCCCCGGGACAGGGTATCAGCCCCAGCATTTT. Translated, it gives CASSPGTGYQPQHF.

The J gene is TRBJ1-2, the V gene TRBV30; 9 bases are shared with TRBD1. V trimming: 7 bases; J trimming: 4 bases; junction bases outside the gene matches: 4. This CDR3 region has 12 residues. Germline CDR1 is GTSNPN and CDR2 is SVGIG (reference sequence). CDR3 amino acids: CAYTDRGYGYTF. CDR3 sequence (DNA): TGTGCCTACACGGACAGGGGCTATGGCTACACCTTC. Variable domain in full (rest from reference TRBV30 and TRBJ1-2): SQTIHQWPATLVQPVGSPLSLECTVEGTSNPNLYWYRQAAGRGLQLLFYSVGIGQISSEVPQNLSASRPQDRQFILSSKKLLLSDSGFYLCAYTDRGYGYTFGSGTRLTVV.

As DNA, the CDR3 is TGTGCCAGCAGCGCCACAGGGAGAACTAATGAAAAACTGTTTTTT. It encodes CASSATGRTNEKLFF. The gene calls are TRBV5-6 and TRBJ1-4; D is perhaps TRBD1 (6 bases). V gave up 4 bases and J gave up 1 base, with 11 bases separating them. The CDR3 totals 15 residues. Per the germline V gene, CDR1 is SGHDT and CDR2 is YYEEEE.

The chain recombines TRBV9 with TRBJ1-5; tentative D call: TRBD1 (6 bases). This CDR3 region has 15 residues. The V and J ends lost 4 bases and 0 bases respectively, with 11 bases between them. Germline CDR1 is SGDLS and CDR2 is YYNGEE. This CDR3 is CASSPAGDSNQPQHF. The CDR3 region has the DNA TGTGCCAGCAGCCCCGCAGGGGATAGCAATCAGCCCCAGCATTTT.

The V gene is TRBV5-1, the J gene TRBJ2-7; D is possibly TRBD2 (7 bases). Germline assignment: CDR1 SGHRS and CDR2 YFSETQ. The CDR3 loop spans 16 amino acids. Deletions cut 0 bases from V and 0 bases from J, with 13 bases between. The DNA of the CDR3 is TGCGCCAGCAGCTTGGAGGGGGGGTTCAGCTCCTACGAGCAGTACTTC. Translating gives CASSLEGGFSSYEQYF.

The rearrangement links TRBV7-8 to TRBJ2-1; 8 bases map to TRBD2. The CDR3 loop spans 15 amino acids. The germline CDR1 and CDR2 sequences are SGHVS and FQNEAQ. The junction had 7 bases not matched to a gene; V was cut back by 4 bases and J by 5 bases. The CDR3 region is CASSSSGTRNNEQFF. Written as DNA, the CDR3 is TGTGCCAGCAGCTCAAGCGGGACTAGAAACAATGAGCAGTTCTTC.